The clone carrying this T cell receptor beta chain was counted only a few times. Its antigen remains unidentified. Germline loops: CDR1 GTSNPN, CDR2 SVGIG (reference sequence). The CDR3 covers 11 residues. V was pared by 5 bases and J by 6 bases, with 7 bases between. The sample belongs to a study of response to subunit inactivated influenza vaccine. Points from the study as a whole: That few new T cells are recruited by each seasonal influenza vaccination was the authors' suggestion.

TCRdb ran MiXCR on the RT-PCR reads and lists one entry per CDR3 protein. The sample contains about 530,000 distinct CDR3 sequences, 13% of which appear only once. The rearrangement uses TRBV30 and TRBJ2-2; weak D call: TRBD2 (5 bases). The sequenced sample was PBMCs from blood, obtained 45 days after vaccination. The source of this sequence is a man in his fifties or sixties who received an inactivated influenza vaccine. The CDR3 nucleotides read TGTGCCTGGGAGGGATCCGGGGAGCTGTTTTTT. Protein: CAWEGSGELFF.